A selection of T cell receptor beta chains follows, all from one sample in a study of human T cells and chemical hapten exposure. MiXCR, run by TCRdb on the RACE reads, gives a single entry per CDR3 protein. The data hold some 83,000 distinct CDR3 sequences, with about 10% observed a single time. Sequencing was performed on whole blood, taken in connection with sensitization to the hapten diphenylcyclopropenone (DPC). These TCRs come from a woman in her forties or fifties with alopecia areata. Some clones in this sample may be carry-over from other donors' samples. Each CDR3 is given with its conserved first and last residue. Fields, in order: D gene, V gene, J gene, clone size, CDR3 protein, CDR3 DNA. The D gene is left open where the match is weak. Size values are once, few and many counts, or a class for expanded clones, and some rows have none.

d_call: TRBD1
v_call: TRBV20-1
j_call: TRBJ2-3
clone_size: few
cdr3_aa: CSARRPGQGTDTQYF
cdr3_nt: TGCAGTGCTAGACGCCCGGGACAGGGAACAGATACGCAGTATTTT

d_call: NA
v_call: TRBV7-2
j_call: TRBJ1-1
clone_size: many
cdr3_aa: CASSSEVILNTEAFF
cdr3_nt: TGTGCCAGCAGCTCAGAGGTGATTCTGAACACTGAAGCTTTCTTT

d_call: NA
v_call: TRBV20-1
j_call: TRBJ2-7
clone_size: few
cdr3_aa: CSAPFTTKQNEQYF
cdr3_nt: TGCAGTGCACCCTTCACCACAAAACAGAACGAGCAGTACTTC

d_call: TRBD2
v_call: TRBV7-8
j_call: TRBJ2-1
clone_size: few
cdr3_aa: CASSLVPSGTVQFF
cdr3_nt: TGTGCCAGCAGCTTAGTCCCTAGCGGGACGGTGCAGTTCTTC

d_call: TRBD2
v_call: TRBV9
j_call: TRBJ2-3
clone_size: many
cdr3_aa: CASSVVGSGGTDTQYF
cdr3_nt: TGTGCCAGCAGCGTAGTTGGTAGCGGGGGCACAGATACGCAGTATTTT

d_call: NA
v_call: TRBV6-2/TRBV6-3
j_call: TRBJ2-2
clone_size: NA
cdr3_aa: CASSYQGKGNTGELFF
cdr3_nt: TGTGCCAGCAGTTACCAGGGGAAGGGTAACACCGGGGAGCTGTTTTTT

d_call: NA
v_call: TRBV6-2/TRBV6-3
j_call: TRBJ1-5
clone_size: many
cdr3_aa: CASSSPTQPQHF
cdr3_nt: TGTGCCAGCAGTAGTCCAACGCAGCCCCAGCATTTT

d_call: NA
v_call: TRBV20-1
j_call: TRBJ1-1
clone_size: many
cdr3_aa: CSAAQRAGGTTEAFF
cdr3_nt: TGCAGTGCTGCTCAGCGGGCGGGGGGGACCACTGAAGCTTTCTTT

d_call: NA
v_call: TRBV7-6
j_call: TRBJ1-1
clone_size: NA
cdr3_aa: CASSWGGQRNTEAFF
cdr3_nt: TGTGCCAGCAGCTGGGGGGGACAACGGAACACTGAAGCTTTCTTT

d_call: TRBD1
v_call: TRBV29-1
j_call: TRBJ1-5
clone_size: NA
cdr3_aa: CSVSGQANQPQHF
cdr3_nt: TGCAGCGTTTCGGGACAGGCCAATCAGCCCCAGCATTTT

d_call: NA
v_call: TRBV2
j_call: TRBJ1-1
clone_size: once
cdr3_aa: CASTISWITEAFF
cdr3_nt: TGTGCCAGCACGATATCATGGATCACTGAAGCTTTCTTT

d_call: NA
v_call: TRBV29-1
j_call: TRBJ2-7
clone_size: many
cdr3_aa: CSVEGAGGQGEQYF
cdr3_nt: TGCAGCGTTGAAGGAGCCGGGGGGCAAGGCGAGCAGTACTTC

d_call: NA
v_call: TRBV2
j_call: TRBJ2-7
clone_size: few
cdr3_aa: CASSSEGGEQYF
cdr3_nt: TGTGCCAGCAGTAGTGAAGGGGGTGAGCAGTACTTC

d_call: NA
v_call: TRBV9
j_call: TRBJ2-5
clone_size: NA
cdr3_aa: CASSVEGRQETQYF
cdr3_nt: TGTGCCAGCAGCGTAGAAGGCAGGCAAGAGACCCAGTACTTC

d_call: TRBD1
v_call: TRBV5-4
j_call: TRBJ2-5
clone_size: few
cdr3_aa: CASSSGTGVGQETQYF
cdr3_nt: TGTGCCAGCAGCTCCGGGACAGGGGTGGGCCAAGAGACCCAGTACTTC

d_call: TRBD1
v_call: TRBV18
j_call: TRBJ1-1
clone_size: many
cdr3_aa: CASTLQGAVNTEAFF
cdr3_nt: TGTGCCAGCACCTTACAGGGGGCGGTGAACACTGAAGCTTTCTTT

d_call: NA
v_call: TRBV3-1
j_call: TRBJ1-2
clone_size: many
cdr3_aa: CASSLLSGQSLRGYTF
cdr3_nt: TGTGCCAGCAGCCTCCTTAGCGGGCAGTCGCTTCGGGGCTACACCTTC

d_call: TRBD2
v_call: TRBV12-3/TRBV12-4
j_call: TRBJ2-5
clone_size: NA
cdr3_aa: CASSWGLGETQYF
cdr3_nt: TGTGCCAGCAGTTGGGGACTAGGAGAGACCCAGTACTTC

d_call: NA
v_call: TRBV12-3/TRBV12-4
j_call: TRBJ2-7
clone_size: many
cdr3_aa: CASSSPTSGWYEQYF
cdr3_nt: TGTGCCAGCAGTTCTCCGACTTCGGGGTGGTACGAGCAGTACTTC

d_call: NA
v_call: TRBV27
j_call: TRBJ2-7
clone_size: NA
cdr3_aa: CASSRAGRVSEQYF
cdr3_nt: TGTGCCAGCAGCCGGGCGGGGCGCGTTTCCGAGCAGTACTTC

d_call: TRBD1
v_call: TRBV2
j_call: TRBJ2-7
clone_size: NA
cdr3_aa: CASSTGQGQYEQYF
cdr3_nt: TGTGCCAGCAGTACGGGACAGGGGCAGTACGAGCAGTACTTC

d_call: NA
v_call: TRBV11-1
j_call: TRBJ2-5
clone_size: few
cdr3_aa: CASSLVYRVNQETQYF
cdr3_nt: TGTGCCAGCAGCTTAGTTTACAGGGTCAACCAAGAGACCCAGTACTTC

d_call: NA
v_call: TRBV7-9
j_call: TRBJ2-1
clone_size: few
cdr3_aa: CASREKGSYNEQFF
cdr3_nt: TGTGCCAGCAGGGAGAAAGGGTCCTACAATGAGCAGTTCTTC

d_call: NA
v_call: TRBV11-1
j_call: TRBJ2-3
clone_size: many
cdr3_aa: CASSGGDLHTDTQYF
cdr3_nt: TGTGCCAGCAGCGGAGGGGACCTACACACAGATACGCAGTATTTT

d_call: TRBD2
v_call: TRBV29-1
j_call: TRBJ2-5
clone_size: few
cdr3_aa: CSVGASGVPETQYF
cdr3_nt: TGCAGCGTTGGGGCTAGCGGGGTACCAGAGACCCAGTACTTC

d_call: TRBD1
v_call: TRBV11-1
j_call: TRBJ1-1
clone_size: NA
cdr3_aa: CASSLRQGARMNTEAFF
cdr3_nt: TGTGCCAGCAGCCTGCGACAGGGGGCTCGCATGAACACTGAAGCTTTCTTT

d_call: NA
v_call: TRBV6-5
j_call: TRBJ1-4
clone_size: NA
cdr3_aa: CASRNIWGRRNEKLFF
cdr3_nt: TGTGCCAGCAGGAACATCTGGGGACGGCGGAATGAAAAACTGTTTTTT

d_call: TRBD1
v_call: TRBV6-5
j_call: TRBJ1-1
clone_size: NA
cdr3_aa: CASSYSAGGRGKAFF
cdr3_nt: TGTGCCAGCAGTTACTCCGCAGGGGGCAGAGGGAAAGCTTTCTTT

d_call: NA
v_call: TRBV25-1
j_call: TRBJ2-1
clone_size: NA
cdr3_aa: CASSELDYGEQFF
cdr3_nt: TGTGCCAGCAGTGAATTGGACTACGGTGAGCAGTTCTTC

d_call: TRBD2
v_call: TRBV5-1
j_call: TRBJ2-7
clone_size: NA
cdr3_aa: CASSLGLAGDEQYF
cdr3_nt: TGCGCCAGCAGCCTTGGACTAGCGGGGGACGAGCAGTACTTC

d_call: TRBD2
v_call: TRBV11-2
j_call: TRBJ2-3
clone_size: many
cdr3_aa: CASSSERESLDTQYF
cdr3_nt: TGTGCCAGCAGCTCCGAGCGGGAGAGTCTAGATACGCAGTATTTT

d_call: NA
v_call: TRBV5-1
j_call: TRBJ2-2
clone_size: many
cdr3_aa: CASSLSSGNTGELFF
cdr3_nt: TGCGCCAGCAGCTTGTCGTCCGGGAACACCGGGGAGCTGTTTTTT

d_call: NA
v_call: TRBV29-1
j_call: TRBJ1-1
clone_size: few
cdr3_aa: CSVSRTTEAFF
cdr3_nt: TGCAGCGTTTCTAGAACCACTGAAGCTTTCTTT

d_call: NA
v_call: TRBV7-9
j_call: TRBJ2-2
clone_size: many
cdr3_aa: CASSPDTGELFF
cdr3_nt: TGTGCCAGCAGCCCTGACACCGGGGAGCTGTTTTTT

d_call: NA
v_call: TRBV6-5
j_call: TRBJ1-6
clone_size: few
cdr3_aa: CASTPRITGNSPLHF
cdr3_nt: TGTGCCAGCACCCCACGGATCACGGGGAATTCACCCCTCCACTTT

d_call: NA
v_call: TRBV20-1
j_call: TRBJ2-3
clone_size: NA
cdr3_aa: CSARDPAQTTDTQYF
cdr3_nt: TGCAGTGCTAGAGATCCGGCACAAACCACAGATACGCAGTATTTT

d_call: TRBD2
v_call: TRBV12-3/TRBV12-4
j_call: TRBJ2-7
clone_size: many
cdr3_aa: CASSGLAGGVEQYF
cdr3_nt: TGTGCCAGCAGCGGACTAGCGGGGGGGGTGGAGCAGTACTTC

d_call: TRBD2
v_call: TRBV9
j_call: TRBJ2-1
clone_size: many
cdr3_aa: CASSPWTSGRTHYNEQFF
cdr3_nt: TGTGCCAGCAGCCCCTGGACTAGCGGGAGGACCCACTACAATGAGCAGTTCTTC

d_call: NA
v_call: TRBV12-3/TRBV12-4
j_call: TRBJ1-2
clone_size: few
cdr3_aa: CASSVGRGVDYGYTF
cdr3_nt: TGTGCCAGCAGTGTAGGCAGAGGGGTGGACTATGGCTACACCTTC

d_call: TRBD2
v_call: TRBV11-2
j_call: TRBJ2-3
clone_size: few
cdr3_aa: CASSSRSALAGGPVDTQYF
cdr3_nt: TGTGCCAGCAGCTCGCGAAGTGCACTAGCGGGAGGCCCAGTAGATACGCAGTATTTT